Listed below are T cell receptor beta chains from one sample, sequenced in a study of shared clonotypes between healthy human individuals. Profiled with immunoSEQ multiplex PCR; TCRdb holds only in-frame clones, not every one. The profile shows about 2 million clones, approximately 95% of them singletons. Sequencing was performed on naive CD8+ T cells sorted from blood. Receptors originate from a man younger than 35 in good health. Both conserved end residues are part of each CDR3. Fields, in order: D gene, V gene, J gene, clone size, CDR3 protein, CDR3 DNA. A D gene is named only where the DNA matches it firmly. Rows give clone size only sometimes, using once, few, many, or a class for an expanded clone.

>.|TRBV5-6|TRBJ2-7|.
CASSLGGAIVEQYF
TGTGCCAGCAGCTTGGGCGGGGCCATTGTTGAGCAGTACTTC
>.|TRBV10-3|TRBJ2-7|few
CAISEGYEQYF
TGTGCCATCAGTGAAGGCTACGAGCAGTACTTC
>.|TRBV6-4|TRBJ2-1|.
CASSEDGGDYNEQFF
TGTGCCAGCAGTGAGGACGGGGGAGACTACAATGAGCAGTTCTTC
>.|TRBV4-1|TRBJ1-4|.
CASSQEMGKLFF
TGCGCCAGCAGCCAAGAGATGGGAAAACTGTTTTTT
>TRBD2|TRBV4-3|TRBJ2-2|.
CASSQDWVAGVGGELFF
TGCGCCAGCAGCCAAGATTGGGTAGCGGGAGTTGGCGGGGAGCTGTTTTTT
>TRBD1|TRBV27|TRBJ2-7|.
CASSLDRGAEQYF
TGTGCCAGCAGTCTAGACAGGGGAGCAGAGCAGTACTTC
>TRBD1|TRBV5-6|TRBJ2-7|.
CASSGDRAPTYEQYF
TGTGCCAGCAGCGGGGACAGGGCGCCTACCTACGAGCAGTACTTC
>.|TRBV6-6|TRBJ1-2|.
CASSYYADAAKTF
TGTGCCAGCAGTTACTACGCCGATGCGGCGAAGACCTTC
>TRBD2|TRBV27|TRBJ2-2|.
CASSFLSGRYTGELFF
TGTGCCAGCAGTTTCCTTAGCGGGAGGTACACCGGGGAGCTGTTTTTT
>TRBD1|TRBV29-1|TRBJ2-5|.
CSVPRQGYETQYF
TGCAGCGTCCCTCGACAGGGCTATGAGACCCAGTACTTC
>.|TRBV4-1|TRBJ2-3|.
CASSQGEGAGHTDTQYF
TGCGCCAGCAGCCAAGGGGAAGGAGCGGGACACACAGATACGCAGTATTTT
>TRBD1|TRBV5-1|TRBJ2-1|.
CASSLQGNEQFF
TGCGCCAGCAGCTTACAGGGGAATGAGCAGTTCTTC
>.|TRBV9|TRBJ2-7|.
CASSVDSSYEQYF
TGTGCCAGCAGCGTCGATAGCTCCTACGAGCAGTACTTC
>TRBD2|TRBV9|TRBJ2-7|.
CASSLSGGYEQYF
TGTGCCAGCAGCCTCAGCGGGGGCTACGAGCAGTACTTC
>TRBD2|TRBV27|TRBJ2-7|.
CASSPTSGGPYEQYF
TGTGCCAGCAGCCCGACTAGCGGGGGGCCCTACGAGCAGTACTTC